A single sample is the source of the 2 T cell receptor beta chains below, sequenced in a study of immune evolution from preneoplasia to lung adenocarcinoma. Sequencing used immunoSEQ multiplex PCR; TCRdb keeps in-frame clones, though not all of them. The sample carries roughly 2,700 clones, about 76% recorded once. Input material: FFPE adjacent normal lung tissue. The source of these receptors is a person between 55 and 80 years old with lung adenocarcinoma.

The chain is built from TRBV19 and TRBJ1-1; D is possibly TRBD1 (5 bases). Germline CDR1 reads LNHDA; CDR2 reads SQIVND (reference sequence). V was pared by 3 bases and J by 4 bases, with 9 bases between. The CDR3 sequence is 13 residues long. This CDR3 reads CASSIDGGTEAFF. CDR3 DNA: TGTGCCAGTAGTATTGACGGGGGCACTGAAGCTTTCTTT.

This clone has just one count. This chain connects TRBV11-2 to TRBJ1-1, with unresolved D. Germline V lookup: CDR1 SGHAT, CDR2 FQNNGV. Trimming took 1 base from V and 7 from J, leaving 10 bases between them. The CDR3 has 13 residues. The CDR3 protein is CASSLGGSIEAFF. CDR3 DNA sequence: TGTGCCAGCAGCTTAGGTGGGTCAATTGAAGCTTTCTTT. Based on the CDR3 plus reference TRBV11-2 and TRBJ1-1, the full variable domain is EAGVAQSPRYKIIEKRQSVAFWCNPISGHATLYWYQQILGQGPKLLIQFQNNGVVDDSQLPKDRFSAERLKGVDSTLKIQPAKLEDSAVYLCASSLGGSIEAFFGQGTRLTVV.